These 9 T cell receptor beta chains were all obtained from the same sample, sequenced in a study of technical replicates of blood from several donors. Repertoires were generated with immunoSEQ multiplex PCR, while TCRdb's copy carries only in-frame clones and drops some. The sample consists of tens of thousands of clones, approximately 94% of them appearing once. The material sequenced was T cells isolated from PBMCs. These receptors were obtained from a human donor in good health.

The genes are TRBV4-1 and TRBJ1-1; a possible D gene is TRBD1 (5 bases). The CDR3 consists of 15 residues. With 0 bases removed from V and 5 bases from J, the gap between germline ends came to 13 bases. CDR1 is MGHRA, CDR2 YSYEKL, per germline. Here the CDR3 DNA reads TGCGCCAGCAGCCAAGACGGCAGGGTGGATACTGAAGCTTTCTTT. This encodes CASSQDGRVDTEAFF.

This clone has just one count. This chain joins TRBV7-9 and TRBJ2-1, with TRBD2 matching 9 bases. CDR1 is SEHNR and CDR2 is FQNEAQ in the germline V gene (reference sequence). J was trimmed by 4 bases and V by 6 bases; bases with no gene match: 4. The CDR3 runs to 14 residues. CDR3 bases: TGTGCCAGCAGAGCTAGCGGGGTATACAATGAGCAGTTCTTC. It specifies CASRASGVYNEQFF.

The V gene is TRBV7-8, the J gene TRBJ2-7; 7 bases fit TRBD1. The CDR3 is 15 residues long. Per germline, CDR1 SGHVS and CDR2 FQNEAQ. The junction had 10 bases not matched to a gene; V was cut back by 5 bases and J by 3 bases. As DNA, the CDR3 is TGTGCCAGCAGCGGCCGGGACAGAGACCTCTACGAGCAGTACTTC. It specifies CASSGRDRDLYEQYF.

The chain joins TRBV29-1 to TRBJ2-7; D not resolved. This CDR3 region has 12 residues. Trimming pared 4 bases from V and 0 bases from J, leaving 7 bases between. CDR1 and CDR2 from the germline V gene are SQVTM and ANQGSEA. The CDR3 loop is CSVVQSSYEQYF. CDR3 nucleotide sequence: TGCAGCGTTGTACAAAGCTCCTACGAGCAGTACTTC.

V usage is TRBV11-2 and J usage is TRBJ1-5, with 7 positions matching TRBD1. Germline V gene sequence: CDR1 SGHAT, CDR2 FQNNGV. CDR3 length: 14 residues. Losses at the gene ends were 4 bases for V and 7 bases for J; bases not matched to a gene: 7. The CDR3 reads CASSSSGTVQPQHF. The CDR3 bases are TGTGCCAGCAGCTCCTCCGGGACAGTGCAGCCCCAGCATTTT. Full variable domain (rest looked up from reference TRBV11-2 and TRBJ1-5): EAGVAQSPRYKIIEKRQSVAFWCNPISGHATLYWYQQILGQGPKLLIQFQNNGVVDDSQLPKDRFSAERLKGVDSTLKIQPAKLEDSAVYLCASSSSGTVQPQHFGDGTRLSIL.

This rearrangement joins TRBV7-9 to TRBJ2-2; D uncertain. The CDR3 spans 15 residues. Trimming stripped 6 bases from V and 0 bases from J, with 11 bases between. Germline V gives CDR1 SEHNR, CDR2 FQNEAQ (reference sequence). CDR3 protein: CASRAEQPNTGELFF. The CDR3 DNA reads TGTGCCAGCAGAGCAGAACAGCCGAACACCGGGGAGCTGTTTTTT.

The chain is built from TRBV7-8 and TRBJ1-2; 9 bases agree with TRBD1. CDR3 length: 15 residues. With 5 bases clipped from V and 3 bases from J, the junction kept 7 bases outside the gene matches. Germline V lookup: CDR1 SGHVS, CDR2 FQNEAQ. CDR3 region: CASSPRDRAYYGYTF. Written as DNA, the CDR3 is TGTGCCAGCAGCCCGAGGGACAGGGCATACTATGGCTACACCTTC.

Concerning this clone itself: At the DNA level, this CDR3 is encoded by other sequences in the same sample as well. The CDR3: CASSYDSNNEQFF. The CDR3 DNA reads TGTGCCAGCAGTTACGACAGTAACAATGAGCAGTTCTTC. This chain joins TRBV6-5 and TRBJ2-1; D perhaps matches TRBD1 (5 bases). Trimming pared 2 bases from V and 5 bases from J, leaving 7 bases between. CDR1 and CDR2 (germline): MNHEY, SVGAGI. The CDR3 sequence is 13 residues long.

This clone was counted a few times. V is TRBV7-9 and J is TRBJ1-1, with D unresolved. Germline V gene lookup returns CDR1 SEHNR and CDR2 FQNEAQ (reference sequence). The CDR3 has 12 residues. The V end lost 3 bases, the J end lost 10 bases, and 12 bases lay between the germline ends. DNA for the CDR3: TGTGCCAGCAGCTTTTCGGGAGAGGGAGCTTTCTTT. Its translation is CASSFSGEGAFF.